The TCR beta chain described here comes from a study of blood T cell repertoires in COVID-19. Study summary: The study drew acute and convalescent COVID-19 samples from the United States, Italy and Spain. The analysed material was cDNA or gDNA that came from T cells, B-cell-depleted T cells, or PBMCs.

In the original analysis: Amplified reference gene primers provided the basis for estimating nucleated cell counts. The method was immunoSEQ multiplex PCR; TCRdb's version includes in-frame clones alone and lacks a portion of them. The DNA was the basis for D and trimming; V, J and clone size are from that table. The sample records hundreds of thousands of clones, more than 80% being singletons. This sequence was found in a woman aged 25 to 39 with active or convalescent COVID-19. Sequencing was done on a sample of peripheral blood.

The CDR3 nucleotides are TGTGCCAGCAGCCCGACCGAGGGGGACTATGGCTACACCTTC. Translation: CASSPTEGDYGYTF. The V and J genes are TRBV3-1 (or the pseudogene TRBV3-2) and TRBJ1-2; possibly TRBD1 for D (6 bases). The CDR3 extends over 14 amino acids. Per the germline V gene, CDR1 is LGHDT and CDR2 is YNNKEL (reference sequence). Trimming took 4 bases from V and 3 from J, leaving 12 bases between them.